Listed below are T cell receptor beta chains from one sample, sequenced in a study of tumor and adjacent non-tumor tissue in lung cancer. TCRdb independently ran MiXCR on the multiplex PCR reads; one entry per CDR3 protein. Of about 79,000 distinct CDR3 sequences in the sample, 72% were seen once. The specimen was lung tumor tissue. Receptors originate from a middle-aged woman with non-small cell lung cancer. CDR3s include the opening cysteine and the closing phenylalanine or tryptophan. A D gene is named only where the DNA matches it firmly. Size is stated for part of the rows, as once, few or many counts, or as a class when the clone is expanded.

>TRBJ2-1|TRBV11-2|once|TRBD2
TGTGCCAGCAGCTCGCGCATCGTAACTAGCGGGGGACTAAGGGAACATCTCTTC
CASSSRIVTSGGLREHLF
>TRBJ1-1|TRBV6-6|.|.
TGTGCCAGCAGTTACCGGGGGAGTGAAGGCTTCTTT
CASSYRGSEGFF
>TRBJ2-7|TRBV6-6|once|.
TGTGCTAGCAGTCGAGAGAGCTCCTACGAGCAGTATTTC
CASSRESSYEQYF
>TRBJ2-1|TRBV11-2|once|.
TGTGTCACCAGCAAGACACTAGCTGCACTGTACAACGAGCAGTTCTTC
CVTSKTLAALYNEQFF
>TRBJ2-1|TRBV6-1|few|TRBD2
TGTGCCAGCAGTAAATGGACTAGCGGGGGGTTGGGCTCCTATAATGAGCAGTTCTTC
CASSKWTSGGLGSYNEQFF
>TRBJ2-1|TRBV6-5|.|.
TGTGCCAGCAGTTATGCGAAGACAGGTTCCTACAATGAGCAGTTATTC
CASSYAKTGSYNEQLF
>TRBJ2-1|TRBV5-1|many|TRBD2
TGCGCCAGCAGCTCAGGCGGGAGGGGGATGGATGAGCAGTTCTTC
CASSSGGRGMDEQFF
>TRBJ2-3|TRBV6-5|many|TRBD2
TGTGCCAGCACCCCAGGCGGGGGGCCCTACACAGATACGCAGTATTTT
CASTPGGGPYTDTQYF
>TRBJ2-5|TRBV12-3/TRBV12-4|many|TRBD1
TGTGCCAGCAGTTTTGGGACAGGGGTTGGAGGAGAGACCCAGTACTTC
CASSFGTGVGGETQYF
>TRBJ2-1|TRBV4-2|.|.
TGTGCCAGCAGCGAAGATCGAGTAGCGGCCTACTATGAGCAGTTCTTC
CASSEDRVAAYYEQFF
>TRBJ2-1|TRBV29-1|.|TRBD2
TGCAGCGTCCCCCGGAGCGGGAGGTCTGGGGAGCAGTTCTTC
CSVPRSGRSGEQFF
>TRBJ2-7|TRBV28|once|.
TGTGCCAGCAATTTACTGGCAGGTCGGGTCGAGAAGTACTTC
CASNLLAGRVEKYF
>TRBJ2-7|TRBV7-2|once|TRBD2
TGTGCCAGCAGTTCCACGGGGGGTTCCTCCTACGAGCAGTACTTC
CASSSTGGSSYEQYF
>TRBJ1-2|TRBV6-6|many|.
TGTGCCAGCAGTTACTCGCGCGGTAACTATGGCTACACCTTC
CASSYSRGNYGYTF
>TRBJ2-7|TRBV5-4|.|.
TGTGCAGGCAGCCGAACGGGGACTGGGTCCTGGGAGCAGTACTTC
CAGSRTGTGSWEQYF
>TRBJ2-7|TRBV11-2|.|.
TGTGCCAGCAGAGATACAGGCTTTTCCTACGAGCTGTACTTC
CASRDTGFSYELYF